The 30 T cell receptor beta chains in this list originate from one sample, sequenced in a study of shared clonotypes between healthy human individuals. Sequencing was performed with immunoSEQ multiplex PCR; in TCRdb, only in-frame clones are kept and a portion is missing. The data show about 2.1 million clones, 85% to 95% seen once. CD45RO-negative, CCR7-positively selected cells formed the naive CD8 fraction, excluding terminally differentiated effector memory CD45RA+ cells. The sequenced sample was naive CD8+ T cells from PBMCs. Receptors originate from a man aged 18 to 30 in good health. Some clones in this sample may be carry-over from other donors' samples.

The chain links TRBV7-9 to TRBJ2-5, with D maybe TRBD1 (5 bases). From germline, CDR1 is SEHNR and CDR2 FQNEAQ (reference sequence). CDR3 length: 18 residues. Trimming removed 7 bases from V and 1 base from J, with 25 bases in between. CDR3: CASTRDYRQGRTQETQYF. In DNA, the CDR3 is TGTGCCAGCACCCGAGATTACCGGCAGGGCAGAACCCAAGAGACCCAGTACTTC.

The chain combines TRBV6-1 with TRBJ1-4; no clear D. The CDR3 covers 15 residues. Germline V gene lookup returns CDR1 MNHNS and CDR2 SASEGT. V was cut by 1 base and J by 8 bases, with 14 bases left in between. The CDR3 reads CASSEELVRVEKLFF. CDR3 in DNA: TGTGCCAGCAGTGAAGAACTGGTGAGGGTAGAAAAACTGTTTTTT.

This rearrangement joins TRBV29-1 to TRBJ1-3, with a weak D call TRBD1 (5 bases). The germline CDR1 and CDR2 sequences are SQVTM and ANQGSEA. This CDR3 has 16 residues. The V end was cut by 7 bases, the J end by 1 base, with 20 bases between. The CDR3 loop reads CSAIPGVLPSGNTIYF. CDR3 DNA sequence: TGCAGCGCCATCCCGGGGGTCCTACCTTCTGGAAACACCATATATTTT.

The chain employs TRBV10-3 and TRBJ2-2; 9 positions match TRBD1. From germline, CDR1 is ENHRY and CDR2 SYGVKD. The CDR3 has 15 amino acids. V was clipped by 6 bases and J by 3 bases; unmatched bases: 5. DNA for the CDR3: TGTGCCATCAGAGACAACAGGGGGCACACCGGGGAGCTGTTTTTT. Its translation: CAIRDNRGHTGELFF.

This clone was picked up a small number of times. The chain recombines TRBV6-5 with TRBJ1-1; D gene ambiguous. This CDR3 contains 14 residues. Per the germline V gene, CDR1 is MNHEY and CDR2 is SVGAGI. The CDR3 protein is CVSRRGIGHTEAFF. In DNA form, the CDR3 reads TGTGTATCGCGAAGAGGGATCGGGCACACTGAAGCTTTCTTT.

This clone was found once. DNA of the CDR3: TGTGCCAGCAGTTTATACATGACAGCCTACGAGCAGTACTTC. Its translation: CASSLYMTAYEQYF. The chain recombines TRBV27 with TRBJ2-7, with D tentatively TRBD1 (5 bases). Per the germline V gene, CDR1 is MNHEY and CDR2 is SMNVEV (reference sequence). The CDR3 has 14 amino acids. The V gene lost 1 base and the J gene lost 2 bases, with 9 bases spanning the gap.

About this clone: Other DNA sequences of this sample code for an identical CDR3. V is TRBV19 and J is TRBJ2-2; D possibly corresponds to TRBD2 (6 bases). The CDR3 consists of 16 residues. V was pared by 0 bases and J by 1 base, with 9 bases between. Germline V lookup: CDR1 LNHDA, CDR2 SQIVND (reference sequence). As DNA, the CDR3 is TGTGCCAGTAGTATAGATCGGGGAGGGAACACCGGGGAGCTGTTTTTT. This translates into CASSIDRGGNTGELFF. Full variable domain (missing parts from reference TRBV19 and TRBJ2-2): DGGITQSPKYLFRKEGQNVTLSCEQNLNHDAMYWYRQDPGQGLRLIYYSQIVNDFQKGDIAEGYSVSREKKESFPLTVTSAQKNPTAFYLCASSIDRGGNTGELFFGEGSRLTVL.

Written as DNA, the CDR3 is TGTGCCAGAAGCCCCCTAGGGGGGGGGACTGAAGCTTTCTTT. As protein: CARSPLGGGTEAFF. This chain links TRBV5-3 with TRBJ1-1, with D maybe TRBD1 (6 bases). TRBV5-3 is an ORF, and what it does is uncertain. This CDR3 has 14 amino acids. The germline V and J ends were trimmed by 4 bases and 5 bases, with 15 bases remaining between them.

The gene calls are TRBV5-1 and TRBJ2-1; D gene unclear. The germline V and J ends were trimmed by 2 bases and 2 bases, with 11 bases remaining between them. This CDR3 region has 15 residues. Germline lookup yields CDR1 SGHRS and CDR2 YFSETQ. CDR3 DNA: TGCGCCAGCAGCTTCTCGCTGCCCCCCTACAATGAGCAGTTCTTC. Protein: CASSFSLPPYNEQFF.

The chain carries TRBV29-1 and TRBJ1-1, with TRBD1 identical over 7 bases. With V trimmed by 6 bases and J by 6 bases, 7 bases remained unmatched. CDR1 is SQVTM, CDR2 ANQGSEA, per germline. CDR3 size: 12 residues. CDR3 protein: CSVATGSAEAFF. The CDR3 bases are TGCAGCGTCGCGACAGGGAGCGCTGAAGCTTTCTTT. Together with reference TRBV29-1 and TRBJ1-1, the CDR3 gives the full variable domain: SAVISQKPSRDICQRGTSLTIQCQVDSQVTMMFWYRQQPGQSLTLIATANQGSEATYESGFVIDKFPISRPNLTFSTLTVSNMSPEDSSIYLCSVATGSAEAFFGQGTRLTVV.

This clone occurred once. CDR3 loop: CASSNSRVVSGSSDTQYF. CDR3 DNA: TGTGCCAGTAGTAACAGCCGGGTCGTTAGCGGGAGTTCAGATACGCAGTATTTT. The chain joins TRBV19 to TRBJ2-3; 9 nucleotides match TRBD2. After removal of 4 bases from V and 4 bases from J, the junction contained 15 bases not matched to a gene. The length of the CDR3 is 18 residues. The V gene's germline CDR1 is LNHDA and CDR2 SQIVND (reference sequence).

The chain carries TRBV27 and TRBJ1-5; D unclear. CDR3 length equals 14 residues. Germline V gene data show CDR1 as MNHEY and CDR2 as SMNVEV (reference sequence). V was cut by 3 bases and J by 1 base, with 7 bases left in between. The CDR3 DNA reads TGTGCCAGCAGTTTGGCGACGAGCAATCAGCCCCAGCATTTT. Translating it yields CASSLATSNQPQHF.

This chain joins TRBV6-1 and TRBJ2-5, with a weak D call TRBD2 (6 bases). V gave up 4 bases and J gave up 4 bases, with 10 bases separating them. This CDR3 is built from 13 residues. From germline, CDR1 is MNHNS and CDR2 SASEGT. CDR3 in amino acids: CASSGGLLETQYF. DNA of the CDR3: TGTGCCAGCAGTGGGGGACTCCTAGAGACCCAGTACTTC.

The rearrangement uses TRBV27 and TRBJ1-1, with 9 bases matching TRBD1. V lost 3 bases and J lost 0; bases outside the gene matches: 5. The CDR3 spans 16 residues. Germline V gene sequence: CDR1 MNHEY, CDR2 SMNVEV (reference sequence). CDR3 DNA: TGTGCCAGCAGTTTGCTTGGACAGGGGCTGAACACTGAAGCTTTCTTT. It specifies CASSLLGQGLNTEAFF.

V usage is TRBV7-6 and J usage is TRBJ2-7; 14 positions agree with TRBD2. This CDR3 comprises 19 residues. Germline V gives CDR1 SGHVS, CDR2 FNYEAQ. Losses at the gene ends were 5 bases for V and 6 bases for J; bases not matched to a gene: 18. DNA of the CDR3: TGTGCCAGCAGCCCAGGACTAGCGGGAGGACCGTTACATCCCAGCGAGCAGTACTTC. Protein sequence: CASSPGLAGGPLHPSEQYF.

This chain connects TRBV9 to TRBJ2-4; no clear D. There are 13 residues in the CDR3. The ends were cut back, 3 bases at V and 6 bases at J, with 10 bases in the middle. Germline-derived CDR1 and CDR2 are SGDLS and YYNGEE. The chain's CDR3 is CASSAGPANIQYF. CDR3 in DNA: TGTGCCAGCAGCGCAGGACCGGCAAACATTCAGTACTTC.

The V call is TRBV28, the J call TRBJ2-3, with 7 bases identical to TRBD2. V shed 4 bases and J 4 bases; nucleotides not matched to a gene: 11. Germline assignment: CDR1 MDHEN and CDR2 SYDVKM. This CDR3 has 16 amino acids. CDR3 DNA sequence: TGTGCCAGCAGTTCCGGCCAGCGGGACCGGTCAGATACGCAGTATTTT. Its protein product is CASSSGQRDRSDTQYF. The full variable domain, its missing parts supplied by reference TRBV28 and TRBJ2-3, is DVKVTQSSRYLVKRTGEKVFLECVQDMDHENMFWYRQDPGLGLRLIYFSYDVKMKEKGDIPEGYSVSREKKERFSLILESASTNQTSMYLCASSSGQRDRSDTQYFGPGTRLTVL.

This chain links TRBV27 with TRBJ2-7; D is perhaps TRBD1 (5 bases). CDR1 MNHEY and CDR2 SMNVEV come from the germline V gene (reference sequence). The CDR3 is made up of 15 amino acids. V was shortened by 4 bases and J by 3 bases, with 16 bases between the two germline ends. The CDR3 loop is CASSSQRTMLYEQYF. For the CDR3, the DNA is TGTGCCAGCAGTTCCCAGAGGACAATGCTCTACGAGCAGTACTTC.

This chain connects TRBV11-2 to TRBJ1-1; D not certain. The CDR3 extends over 13 amino acids. V lost 5 bases and J 3 bases, leaving 10 bases between the germline ends. Germline assignment: CDR1 SGHAT and CDR2 FQNNGV. CDR3 sequence (DNA): TGTGCCAGCAGCGACACCCCAGACACTGAAGCTTTCTTT. Its protein is CASSDTPDTEAFF.

V gene TRBV6-1 combines with J gene TRBJ2-3; D unclear. CDR3 length equals 12 residues. The V and J ends lost 7 bases and 6 bases respectively, with 11 bases between them. Germline V CDR1 and CDR2: MNHNS, SASEGT. The CDR3 region is CASNYARDTQYF. The CDR3 bases are TGTGCCAGCAATTATGCCCGGGATACGCAGTATTTT.

This chain connects TRBV6-1 to TRBJ1-1; D gene unclear. The germline CDR1 and CDR2 sequences are MNHNS and SASEGT. The V gene lost 8 bases and the J gene lost 4 bases, with 11 bases spanning the gap. This CDR3 is 12 amino acids long. The CDR3 sequence: CASRGWSTEAFF. CDR3 DNA: TGTGCCAGCCGAGGGTGGAGCACTGAAGCTTTCTTT.

The chain recombines TRBV28 with TRBJ2-7, with a weak D call TRBD1 (6 bases). V dropped 5 bases and J dropped 4 bases, with 21 bases sitting between them. Germline V gene data show CDR1 as MDHEN and CDR2 as SYDVKM. The CDR3 has 16 amino acids. CDR3 region: CASSPQPGHRLYEQYF. Written as DNA, the CDR3 is TGTGCCAGCAGTCCCCAACCGGGACACCGATTATACGAGCAGTACTTC.

This clone was recorded only once. This chain uses TRBV5-6 with TRBJ2-7, with D unclear. V lost 4 bases to trimming and J lost 1 base, with 9 bases between them. This CDR3 comprises 13 residues. Germline CDR1 SGHDT, CDR2 YYEEEE. The CDR3 sequence is CASSPQVSYEQYF. The CDR3 nucleotides are TGTGCCAGCAGCCCTCAAGTTTCCTACGAGCAGTACTTC.

This chain joins TRBV5-4 and TRBJ2-7, with D unclear. The CDR3 extends over 14 amino acids. V lost 1 base and J lost 0, with 8 bases in between. Per the germline V gene, CDR1 is SGHNT and CDR2 is YYREEE (reference sequence). In nucleotides, the CDR3 is TGTGCCAGCAGCTTGTGGCAGGTCTCCTACGAGCAGTACTTC. Amino acids: CASSLWQVSYEQYF.

On this clone: The same CDR3 can be traced to other DNA sequences in this sample. V gene TRBV28 combines with J gene TRBJ2-7; no firm D call. Germline-derived CDR1 and CDR2 are MDHEN and SYDVKM. The V gene lost 4 bases and the J gene lost 1 base, with 8 bases spanning the gap. The CDR3 is made up of 13 amino acids. The CDR3 DNA reads TGTGCCAGCAGTTGGACGGGTTCCTACGAGCAGTACTTC. This gives the protein CASSWTGSYEQYF.

V is TRBV11-1 and J is TRBJ2-1; 9 nucleotides line up with TRBD1. Germline V gene sequence: CDR1 SGHAT, CDR2 FQDESV (reference sequence). V was clipped by 8 bases and J by 9 bases; unmatched bases: 8. The CDR3 extends over 13 amino acids. CDR3: CASAWTGAIEQFF. CDR3 nucleotides: TGTGCCAGCGCTTGGACAGGGGCGATTGAGCAGTTCTTC. The entire variable domain, with the rest obtained from reference TRBV11-1 and TRBJ2-1, is as follows: EAEVAQSPRYKITEKSQAVAFWCDPISGHATLYWYRQILGQGPELLVQFQDESVVDDSQLPKDRFSAERLKGVDSTLKIQPAELGDSAMYLCASAWTGAIEQFFGPGTRLTVL.

The chain has TRBV21-1 and TRBJ1-2; the DNA was not compared with TRBD1, the D call given in the table. TRBV21-1 is annotated as a pseudogene. The CDR3 covers 17 residues. For the CDR3, the DNA is TGTGCCAGCAGCAAAAACACGTTCGACAGGGGGGTTTATGGCTACACCTTC. Its translation: CASSKNTFDRGVYGYTF.

The chain combines TRBV27 with TRBJ2-1, with a possible D match to TRBD2 (6 bases). CDR3 length equals 12 residues. The V end was cut by 7 bases, the J end by 8 bases, with 12 bases between. CDR1 and CDR2 (germline): MNHEY, SMNVEV (reference sequence). CDR3 loop: CASMGRFHEQFF. The CDR3 DNA sequence: TGTGCCAGCATGGGGAGGTTCCATGAGCAGTTCTTC.

This clone was seen just once. The V call is TRBV28, the J call TRBJ2-7; 9 nucleotides agree with TRBD2. The germline CDR1 and CDR2 sequences are MDHEN and SYDVKM. The V segment lost 5 bases and the J segment 6 bases; nucleotides outside the gene matches: 17. This CDR3 comprises 17 residues. The CDR3 loop is CASSRPRRSGSRPEQYF. CDR3 bases: TGTGCCAGCAGTCGACCTCGTCGTAGCGGGAGTAGACCCGAGCAGTACTTC.

The genes are TRBV27 and TRBJ2-2; no reliable D call. Germline V gives CDR1 MNHEY, CDR2 SMNVEV (reference sequence). Trimming shortened V by 4 bases and J by 0 bases, and 9 bases separated the two germline ends. The CDR3 extends over 15 amino acids. This chain's CDR3 is CASSWVTSNTGELFF. CDR3 sequence (DNA): TGTGCCAGCAGTTGGGTTACGTCGAACACCGGGGAGCTGTTTTTT.